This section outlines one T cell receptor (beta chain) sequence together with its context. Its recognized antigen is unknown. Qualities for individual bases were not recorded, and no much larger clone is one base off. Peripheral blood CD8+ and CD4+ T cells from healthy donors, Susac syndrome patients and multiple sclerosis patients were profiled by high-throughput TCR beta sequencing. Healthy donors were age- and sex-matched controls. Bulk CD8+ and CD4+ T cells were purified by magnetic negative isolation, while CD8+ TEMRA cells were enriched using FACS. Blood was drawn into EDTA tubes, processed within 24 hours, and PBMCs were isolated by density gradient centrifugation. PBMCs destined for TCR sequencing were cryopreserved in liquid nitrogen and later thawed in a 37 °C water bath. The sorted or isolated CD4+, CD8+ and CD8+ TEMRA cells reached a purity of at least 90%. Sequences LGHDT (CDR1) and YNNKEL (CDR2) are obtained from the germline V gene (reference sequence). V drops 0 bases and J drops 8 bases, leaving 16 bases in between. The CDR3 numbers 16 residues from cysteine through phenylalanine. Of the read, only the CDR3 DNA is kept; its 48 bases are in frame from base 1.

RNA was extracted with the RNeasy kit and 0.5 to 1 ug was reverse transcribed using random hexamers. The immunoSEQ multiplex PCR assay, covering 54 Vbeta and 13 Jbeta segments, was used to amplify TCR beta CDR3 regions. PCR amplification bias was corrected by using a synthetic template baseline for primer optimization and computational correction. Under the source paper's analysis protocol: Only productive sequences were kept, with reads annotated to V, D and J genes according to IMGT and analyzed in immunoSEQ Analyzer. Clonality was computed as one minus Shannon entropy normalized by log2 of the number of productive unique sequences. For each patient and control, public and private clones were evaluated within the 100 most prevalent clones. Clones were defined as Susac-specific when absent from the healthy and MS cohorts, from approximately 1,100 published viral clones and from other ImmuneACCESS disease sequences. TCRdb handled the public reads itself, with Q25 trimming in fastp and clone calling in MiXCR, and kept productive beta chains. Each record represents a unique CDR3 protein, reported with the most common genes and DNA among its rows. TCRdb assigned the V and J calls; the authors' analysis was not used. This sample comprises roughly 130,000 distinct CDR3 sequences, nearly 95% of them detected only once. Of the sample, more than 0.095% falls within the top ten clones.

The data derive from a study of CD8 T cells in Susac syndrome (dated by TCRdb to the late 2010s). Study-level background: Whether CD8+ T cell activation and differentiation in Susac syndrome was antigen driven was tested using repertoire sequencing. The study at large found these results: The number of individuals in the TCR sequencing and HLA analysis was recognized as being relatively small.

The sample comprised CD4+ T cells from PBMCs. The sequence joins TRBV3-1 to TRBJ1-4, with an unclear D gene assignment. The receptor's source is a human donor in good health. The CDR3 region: CASSQDIVPGREKLFF. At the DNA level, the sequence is TGTGCCAGCAGCCAAGATATAGTTCCAGGCCGGGAAAAACTGTTTTTT.